These T cell receptor beta chains were read from a single sample in a study of technical replicates of blood from a handful of donors. The repertoire was sequenced with immunoSEQ multiplex PCR; TCRdb's copy has only in-frame clones and lacks some. This sample has about 70,000 clones, with around 97% found just once. Sequencing input: T cells isolated from PBMCs. These receptors all stem from a human donor in good health. CDR3s include the opening cysteine and the closing phenylalanine or tryptophan. D genes are given only for firm matches. Size is omitted from some rows. Given values are once, few, many or a class for expanded clones.

j_gene | abundance | d_gene | v_gene | CDR3aa | CDR3nt
TRBJ1-1 | NA | NA | TRBV30 | CAWTRVDWNTEAFF | TGTGCCTGGACCCGAGTAGACTGGAACACTGAAGCTTTCTTT
TRBJ2-1 | NA | TRBD2 | TRBV5-5 | CASSSLGSGSFYNEQFF | TGTGCCAGCAGCTCCCTCGGTAGCGGGAGTTTCTACAATGAGCAGTTCTTC
TRBJ2-3 | NA | NA | TRBV4-1 | CASSQDADRSTDTQYF | TGCGCCAGCAGCCAAGATGCTGACAGAAGCACAGATACGCAGTATTTT
TRBJ2-1 | NA | NA | TRBV29-1 | CSGSLAGSYNEQFF | TGCAGCGGGAGTCTGGCGGGCTCCTACAATGAGCAGTTCTTC
TRBJ1-1 | NA | TRBD1 | TRBV30 | CAWRGQGRTEAFF | TGTGCCTGGAGGGGACAGGGAAGAACTGAAGCTTTCTTT
TRBJ1-2 | NA | NA | TRBV18 | CASSPMSNYGYTF | TGTGCCAGCTCACCAATGAGTAACTATGGCTACACCTTC
TRBJ2-7 | NA | NA | TRBV14 | CASSQSSWQQYF | TGTGCCAGCAGCCAATCCTCGTGGCAGCAGTACTTC
TRBJ1-1 | NA | NA | TRBV27 | CASSLFGMPIMNTEAFF | TGTGCCAGCAGTTTATTCGGGATGCCTATCATGAACACTGAAGCTTTCTTT
TRBJ2-3 | NA | NA | TRBV5-5 | CASSLSADTQYF | TGTGCCAGCAGCTTAAGCGCAGATACGCAGTATTTT
TRBJ1-1 | NA | NA | TRBV6-6 | CASSDHYEAFF | TGTGCCAGCAGTGACCACTATGAAGCTTTCTTT
TRBJ2-2 | few | NA | TRBV2 | CASKASTGELFF | TGTGCCAGCAAGGCTAGCACCGGGGAGCTGTTTTTT
TRBJ1-5 | NA | TRBD1 | TRBV19 | CASSMDRGLQPQHF | TGTGCCAGTAGTATGGACAGGGGTTTGCAGCCCCAGCATTTT
TRBJ2-6 | NA | TRBD1 | TRBV27 | CASSLQGAAGANVLTF | TGTGCCAGCAGCCTACAGGGGGCGGCTGGGGCCAACGTCCTGACTTTC
TRBJ2-2 | NA | NA | TRBV6-5 | CASSLSLGELFF | TGTGCCAGCAGCCTTAGCCTCGGGGAGCTGTTTTTT
TRBJ1-1 | NA | NA | TRBV7-9 | CASRWKGQAEKEAFF | TGTGCCAGCAGGTGGAAGGGACAAGCCGAAAAGGAGGCTTTCTTT
TRBJ1-1 | NA | TRBD1 | TRBV9 | CASSKTGIGEAFF | TGTGCCAGCTCTAAGACAGGGATTGGTGAAGCTTTCTTT
TRBJ1-5 | NA | NA | TRBV28 | CASLGANQPQHF | TGTGCCAGTTTGGGGGCCAATCAGCCCCAGCATTTT
TRBJ1-6 | NA | TRBD1 | TRBV5-6 | CASSLGPTGQGNSPLHF | TGTGCCAGCAGCTTGGGCCCCACCGGACAGGGAAATTCACCCCTCCACTTT
TRBJ2-5 | NA | NA | TRBV2 | CASTGRTVPHQETQYF | TGTGCCAGCACCGGAAGGACAGTTCCGCACCAAGAGACCCAGTACTTC
TRBJ2-2 | NA | TRBD2 | TRBV29-1 | CSVREGLTGELFF | TGCAGCGTACGGGAGGGCCTAACCGGGGAGCTGTTTTTT
TRBJ1-1 | NA | NA | TRBV6-6 | CAGGAPGGTEAFF | TGTGCCGGTGGCGCACCAGGAGGCACTGAAGCTTTCTTT
TRBJ2-7 | NA | NA | TRBV29-1 | CSVRGLSGFYEQYF | TGCAGCGTTCGAGGGCTCTCCGGCTTCTACGAGCAGTACTTC
TRBJ2-7 | NA | TRBD2 | TRBV29-1 | CSVAGGRATYEQYF | TGCAGCGTTGCAGGCGGGAGGGCCACGTACGAGCAGTACTTC
TRBJ2-3 | NA | NA | TRBV5-1 | CASSLSQDTQYF | TGCGCCAGCAGCTTGAGTCAGGATACGCAGTATTTT
TRBJ1-3 | NA | NA | TRBV5-5 | CASSLGSQGTGNTIYF | TGTGCCAGCAGCTTGGGAAGCCAGGGGACGGGAAACACCATATATTTT
TRBJ2-3 | NA | TRBD1 | TRBV19 | CASTRGLRTDTQYF | TGTGCCTCTACCAGGGGGCTCAGAACAGATACGCAGTATTTT
TRBJ1-1 | NA | NA | TRBV7-9 | CASSKEEGTEAFF | TGTGCCAGCAGCAAAGAGGAGGGGACTGAAGCTTTCTTT
TRBJ1-6 | NA | NA | TRBV7-8 | CASSLSPAGYNSPLHF | TGTGCCAGCAGCTTAAGCCCGGCAGGCTATAATTCACCCCTCCACTTT
TRBJ2-6 | NA | NA | TRBV7-9 | CASSLLGGSGANVLTF | TGTGCCAGCAGCTTATTGGGGGGCTCTGGGGCCAACGTCCTGACTTTC
TRBJ1-5 | NA | TRBD1 | TRBV6-6 | CASSRQGAGQPQHF | TGTGCCAGCAGCCGACAGGGGGCGGGGCAGCCCCAGCATTTT
TRBJ1-1 | once | NA | TRBV10-1 | CASSDTGYTEAFF | TGCGCCAGCAGCGATACAGGGTACACTGAAGCTTTCTTT
TRBJ1-2 | NA | NA | TRBV5-6 | CASSSGGGGYTF | TGTGCCAGCAGCTCGGGGGGTGGTGGCTACACCTTC
TRBJ2-2 | once | NA | TRBV25-1 | CATTKGQNTGELFF | TGTGCCACCACAAAGGGACAAAACACCGGGGAGCTGTTTTTT
TRBJ1-2 | NA | TRBD1 | TRBV5-4 | CASRPQLGTEGTNF | TGTGCCAGCAGACCGCAACTCGGGACAGAGGGAACAAACTTC
TRBJ2-7 | NA | NA | TRBV14 | CASSGAYEQYF | TGTGCCAGCAGCGGAGCCTACGAGCAGTACTTC
TRBJ2-1 | NA | NA | TRBV7-9 | CASSPGDNEQFF | TGTGCCAGCAGTCCAGGTGACAATGAGCAGTTCTTC
TRBJ2-1 | NA | NA | TRBV7-8 | CASSPRPLDNEQFF | TGTGCCAGCAGCCCGCGGCCCTTGGACAATGAGCAGTTCTTC